This TCR beta chain comes out of a study of T cells in Graves' hyperthyroidism and ophthalmopathy. This clonotype has a count of ten or more. Its antigen is not identified. The V gene's germline CDR1 is MDHEN and CDR2 SYDVKM. Trimming at V came to 4 bases and at J to 4 bases, leaving 8 bases not matched to a gene. The CDR3 sequence is 15 residues long. Overall study results and limits: Blood also carried most thyroid clonotypes expanded above 0.001.

RNA transcripts were the template for amplifying TCR beta CDR3 regions. First-round RT-PCR with HTBI primers amplified the TCR CDR3 region. TCRdb called the multiplex PCR reads again in MiXCR, with one record for every CDR3 protein. In the table there are some 350,000 distinct CDR3 sequences, roughly 15% of which are singletons. The chain couples TRBV28 to TRBJ2-7; the match to TRBD1 covers 9 bases. This clonotype originated in a woman aged 55-75 years with Graves' ophthalmopathy. Sequencing input: blood. DNA of the CDR3: TGTGCCAGCAGTTCCCCTTCCGGGACAGGGTACGAGCAGTACTTC. Translation gives CASSSPSGTGYEQYF. The full variable domain, rest sourced from reference TRBV28 and TRBJ2-7, is DVKVTQSSRYLVKRTGEKVFLECVQDMDHENMFWYRQDPGLGLRLIYFSYDVKMKEKGDIPEGYSVSREKKERFSLILESASTNQTSMYLCASSSPSGTGYEQYFGPGTRLTVT.